The next 7 T cell receptor beta chains were all read from a single sample in a study of T cell clonotyping in hematopoietic cell transplantation. TCRdb keeps only in-frame clones here, not all; method: immunoSEQ multiplex PCR. This table holds over 10,000 clones, 72% found once. Sequences were derived from peripheral blood mononuclear cells, sampled 180 days after allogeneic stem cell transplant. The origin of the receptors is a male patient between 60 and 69 years old who had an allogeneic stem cell transplant from an unrelated donor, so the T cells may come from the graft donor. Some clones in this sample may be carry-over from other donors' samples.

This clone was detected only a few times. This chain links TRBV7-2 with TRBJ2-5; D perhaps matches TRBD2 (5 bases). The J call is uncertain, as TRBJ2-7 better fits the DNA end. CDR3 length equals 13 residues. CDR1 is SGHTA and CDR2 is FQGNSA in the germline V gene. The CDR3 reads CASSLRRAYEQYF. The CDR3 DNA sequence: TGTGCCAGCAGCTTAAGGCGGGCCTACGAGCAGTACTTC.

The chain couples TRBV4-1 to TRBJ1-3; D gene uncertain. Deletions cut 2 bases from V and 0 bases from J, with 11 bases between. CDR3 length equals 16 residues. Germline CDR1 is MGHRA and CDR2 is YSYEKL. The CDR3 spells CASSQFDVGSGNTIYF. DNA for the CDR3: TGCGCCAGCAGCCAATTTGATGTGGGCTCTGGAAACACCATATATTTT.

In its sample, this clone ranks as medium-sized (0.01 to 0.1%). The rearrangement uses TRBV28 and TRBJ2-7; D might be TRBD1 or TRBD2, each matching 5 bases. Germline CDR1 MDHEN, CDR2 SYDVKM. V was trimmed by 6 bases and J by 5 bases, leaving 20 bases between them. CDR3 length: 15 residues. CDR3 in amino acids: CASSPPGGSFNEQYF. The CDR3 region has the DNA TGTGCCAGCAGCCCCCCTGGGGGTAGCTTTAACGAGCAGTACTTC.

This chain uses TRBV11-2 with TRBJ1-4; unclear D gene. Germline-derived CDR1 and CDR2 are SGHAT and FQNNGV. The CDR3 runs to 13 residues. The V end was cut by 5 bases, the J end by 5 bases, with 9 bases between. CDR3 protein: CASSTTLNEKLFF. DNA for the CDR3: TGTGCCAGCAGCACAACCTTAAATGAAAAACTGTTTTTT.

V and J are TRBV28 and TRBJ1-5; TRBD1 aligns across 8 bases. V shed 5 bases, J shed 2 bases, and the junction held 2 bases outside the gene matches. The CDR3 sequence is 14 residues long. Germline CDR1 and CDR2: MDHEN and SYDVKM. The CDR3 region has the DNA TGTGCCAGCAGTGCAGGGGGCGGCAATCAGCCCCAGCATTTT. It encodes CASSAGGGNQPQHF.

This clone occurred once. The rearrangement links TRBV19 to TRBJ2-7; TRBD1 might be the D (6 bases). Between the trimmed V and J ends, which lost 2 bases and 4 bases, there was a span of 9 bases. The CDR3 spans 13 residues. Germline CDR1 and CDR2: LNHDA and SQIVND (reference sequence). DNA of the CDR3: TGTGCCAGTAGTATAAGCAGGGGATACGAGCAGTACTTC. Translating gives CASSISRGYEQYF.

The gene calls are TRBV5-4 and TRBJ1-1, with D possibly TRBD1 on 6 matching bases. This CDR3 has 13 residues. V lost 3 bases and J lost 4, with 10 bases in between. Germline V gives CDR1 SGHNT, CDR2 YYREEE (reference sequence). The CDR3 region is CASSSRGGTEAFF. The DNA for the CDR3 is TGTGCCAGCAGCTCAAGGGGGGGCACTGAAGCTTTCTTT.